The 26 T cell receptor beta chains below were found in one sample sequenced in a study of graft-versus-host responses after intestinal transplantation. These receptors' targets are unknown. The repertoire was sequenced with immunoSEQ multiplex PCR; TCRdb's copy has only in-frame clones and lacks some. The repertoire holds roughly 100,000 clones, about 88% seen once, with approximately 0.97% in the top ten. Specimen: unstimulated CD4+ T cells sorted from spleen or lymph node cells, collected before intestinal transplant. The receptor source for this set is a human donor who received an intestinal transplant.

A single count supports this clone. The chain couples TRBV6-4 to TRBJ2-7, with 13 positions matching TRBD2. The CDR3 sequence is 17 residues long. Germline lookup yields CDR1 MRHNA and CDR2 SNTAGT. With 2 bases clipped from V and 1 base from J, the junction kept 5 bases outside the gene matches. The CDR3 coding sequence is TGTGCCAGCAGTGACCTGGGACTAGCGGGGTTGTCCTACGAGCAGTACTTC. Translated, it gives CASSDLGLAGLSYEQYF.

This chain uses TRBV5-6 with TRBJ2-5; no clear D gene. The CDR3 has 14 residues. The germline CDR1 and CDR2 sequences are SGHDT and YYEEEE. The V end was cut by 4 bases, the J end by 5 bases, with 15 bases between. The DNA for the CDR3 is TGTGCCAGCAGCAAAAGACATGTGGGGGAGACCCAGTACTTC. Protein: CASSKRHVGETQYF.

J is TRBJ2-5 and V is TRBV15; the match to TRBD1 covers 7 bases. The CDR3 spans 16 residues. V shed 1 base and J 2 bases; nucleotides not matched to a gene: 7. Germline lookup yields CDR1 LNHNV and CDR2 YYDKDF (reference sequence). CDR3 protein: CATSRGDRVAQETQYF. CDR3 sequence (DNA): TGTGCCACCAGCAGAGGCGACAGGGTGGCTCAAGAGACCCAGTACTTC.

This chain connects TRBV5-1 to TRBJ2-5, with a weak D call TRBD2 (5 bases). CDR3 length: 15 residues. Trimming took 4 bases from V and 2 from J, leaving 15 bases between them. Germline CDR1 is SGHRS and CDR2 is YFSETQ. CDR3 sequence reads: CASSVTRLAQETQYF. CDR3 DNA sequence: TGCGCCAGCAGCGTTACTAGATTGGCGCAAGAGACCCAGTACTTC.

This sequence joins TRBV5-6 and TRBJ2-7; unclear D gene. Trimming took off 2 bases at V and 6 bases at J, with 15 bases between the two ends. Looked up from germline, CDR1 is SGHDT and CDR2 is YYEEEE. This CDR3 contains 14 residues. The CDR3 DNA is TGTGCCAGCAGCTTCTTCGGGCCCGCCTCCGAGCAGTACTTC. Protein sequence: CASSFFGPASEQYF.

The chain links TRBV28 to TRBJ1-1; D is unresolved. Trimming removed 1 base from V and 7 bases from J, with 19 bases in between. CDR3 length equals 16 residues. Per the germline V gene, CDR1 is MDHEN and CDR2 is SYDVKM. The CDR3 DNA sequence: TGTGCCAGCAGTTTATTAGTACCGGGTCCCCACTATGAAGCTTTCTTT. Protein sequence: CASSLLVPGPHYEAFF.

V gene TRBV5-1 combines with J gene TRBJ2-1; D possibly matches TRBD1 or TRBD2 (5 bases each). The CDR3 has 14 residues. With 4 bases removed from V and 10 bases from J, the gap between germline ends came to 18 bases. Germline CDR1 reads SGHRS; CDR2 reads YFSETQ. Here the CDR3 reads CASSPLLLGEEQFF. The CDR3 bases are TGCGCCAGCAGCCCACTATTATTGGGGGAGGAGCAGTTCTTC. The full variable domain, rest sourced from reference TRBV5-1 and TRBJ2-1, is KAGVTQTPRYLIKTRGQQVTLSCSPISGHRSVSWYQQTPGQGLQFLFEYFSETQRNKGNFPGRFSGRQFSNSRSEMNVSTLELGDSALYLCASSPLLLGEEQFFGPGTRLTVL.

The chain has TRBV4-1 and TRBJ2-5, with 8 bases aligning to TRBD2. The CDR3 contains 16 residues. Germline-derived CDR1 and CDR2 are MGHRA and YSYEKL. V was clipped by 1 base and J by 2 bases; unmatched bases: 6. The DNA of the CDR3 is TGCGCCAGCAGCCAAGGACGGGGGGGGCGGCAAGAGACCCAGTACTTC. Translating it yields CASSQGRGGRQETQYF.

The chain has TRBV6-6 and TRBJ2-5; D is unclear. Trimming left V 3 bases short and J 7 bases short, with 12 bases between. This CDR3 is built from 13 residues. Germline V CDR1 and CDR2: MNHNY, SVGAGI (reference sequence). The CDR3, as DNA: TGTGCCAGCAGTTATAGTGATGGTGGGACCCAGTACTTC. Its translation: CASSYSDGGTQYF.

This sequence joins TRBV7-9 and TRBJ1-2; 8 bases align to TRBD1. The CDR3 totals 14 residues. Trimming removed 7 bases from V and 4 bases from J; junction bases left unmatched: 8. Germline loops: CDR1 SEHNR, CDR2 FQNEAQ (reference sequence). CDR3 sequence reads: CASIRGQVTYGYTF. The CDR3 nucleotides read TGTGCCAGCATCCGGGGACAGGTCACCTATGGCTACACCTTC.

CDR3 protein: CASSQGRGAANEKLFF. DNA of the CDR3: TGCGCCAGCAGCCAAGGTCGGGGGGCCGCTAATGAAAAACTGTTTTTT. The rearrangement links TRBV4-1 to TRBJ1-4, with D tentatively TRBD1 (6 bases). Germline V gene sequence: CDR1 MGHRA, CDR2 YSYEKL. This CDR3 region has 16 residues. V was clipped by 1 base and J by 3 bases, with 12 bases between them.

This chain links TRBV5-4 with TRBJ2-7; TRBD2 matches at 8 bases. V trimming: 4 bases; J trimming: 6 bases; junction bases outside the gene matches: 21. This CDR3 has 18 residues. Germline loops: CDR1 SGHNT, CDR2 YYREEE (reference sequence). CDR3 sequence reads: CASSNTITGGALLGEQYF. In DNA form, the CDR3 reads TGTGCCAGCAGCAACACAATCACCGGGGGGGCCCTCCTCGGCGAGCAGTACTTC.

The V gene is TRBV19, the J gene TRBJ2-1; 12 bases agree with TRBD2. The length of the CDR3 is 16 residues. Trimming cost V 6 bases and J 2 bases; bases outside gene matches: 5. Looked up from germline, CDR1 is LNHDA and CDR2 is SQIVND (reference sequence). The CDR3 DNA sequence: TGTGCCAGTAGAATGACTAGCGGGAGTACCTACAATGAGCAGTTCTTC. It translates to CASRMTSGSTYNEQFF.

The count of this clone is one. The chain has TRBV6-6 and TRBJ2-1; the match to TRBD2 covers 11 bases. The ends lost 10 bases at V and 4 bases at J; junction bases unmatched: 12. CDR1 is MNHNY and CDR2 is SVGAGI in the germline V gene (reference sequence). The CDR3 loop spans 16 amino acids. CDR3 amino acids: CATTGQLAGEYNEQFF. The DNA for the CDR3 is TGTGCCACTACGGGTCAACTAGCGGGAGAGTACAATGAGCAGTTCTTC.

This chain joins TRBV2 and TRBJ2-5, with D perhaps TRBD1 or TRBD2 (5 bases each). Germline CDR1 and CDR2: SNHLY and FYNNEI. V was clipped by 2 bases and J by 7 bases, with 11 bases between them. The CDR3 is 13 amino acids. This CDR3 reads CASSEKGRATQYF. The CDR3 nucleotides are TGTGCCAGCAGTGAAAAGGGACGAGCGACCCAGTACTTC.

There are a few counts of this clone. This same CDR3 is encoded by further DNA sequences in the sample. The chain is built from TRBV6-1 and TRBJ2-7; 7 nucleotides match TRBD1. The germline V gene has CDR1 MNHNS and CDR2 SASEGT. The junction had 1 base not matched to a gene; V was cut back by 0 bases and J by 2 bases. There are 14 residues in the CDR3. CDR3 amino acids: CASSEAGQTYEQYF. Here the CDR3 DNA reads TGTGCCAGCAGTGAAGCGGGACAGACCTACGAGCAGTACTTC.

In its sample, this clone was seen once. DNA of the CDR3: TGTGCCAGCTCACCGGGACAGGATAGCAATCAGCCCCAGCATTTT. It specifies CASSPGQDSNQPQHF. The chain recombines TRBV18 with TRBJ1-5; TRBD1 aligns across 8 bases. With 3 bases clipped from V and 0 bases from J, the junction kept 1 base outside the gene matches. CDR1 and CDR2 (germline): KGHSH, LQKENI. The CDR3 contains 15 residues.

This rearrangement joins TRBV9 to TRBJ1-1; a weak D match, TRBD1 (5 bases). The CDR3 is made up of 15 amino acids. Germline CDR1 SGDLS, CDR2 YYNGEE. V was shortened by 2 bases and J by 1 base, with 12 bases between the two germline ends. CDR3 in DNA: TGTGCCAGCAGCGTTAGGCAGGGATGGAACACTGAAGCTTTCTTT. Protein sequence: CASSVRQGWNTEAFF.

V and J are TRBV5-4 and TRBJ2-3; 9 bases align to TRBD1. Trimming took 4 bases from V and 3 from J; bases not matched to a gene: 3. The CDR3 covers 14 residues. Germline values: CDR1 SGHNT, CDR2 YYREEE (reference sequence). CDR3 amino acids: CASSRDRATDTQYF. As DNA, the CDR3 is TGTGCCAGCAGCCGGGACAGGGCGACAGATACGCAGTATTTT.

J is TRBJ1-2 and V is TRBV5-1, with TRBD1 as a possible D gene (5 bases). V lost 4 bases, J lost 8 bases, and 18 bases lay in between. CDR3 length: 14 residues. Per the germline V gene, CDR1 is SGHRS and CDR2 is YFSETQ. CDR3: CASSRRHSSGGYTF. The CDR3 DNA sequence: TGCGCCAGCAGCCGACGGCATAGTTCAGGGGGCTACACCTTC.

The chain uses TRBV28 and TRBJ2-5; TRBD1 aligns across 9 bases. The V segment lost 5 bases and the J segment 5 bases; nucleotides outside the gene matches: 12. Germline CDR1 is MDHEN and CDR2 is SYDVKM. The CDR3 covers 16 residues. The CDR3 DNA reads as TGTGCCAGCAGTATATCCGGGACAGGGCGATGGGAGACCCAGTACTTC. Translating it yields CASSISGTGRWETQYF.

This chain joins TRBV5-1 and TRBJ1-1, with no clear D. This CDR3 has 12 residues. V gave up 4 bases and J gave up 3 bases, with 7 bases separating them. Germline CDR1 and CDR2: SGHRS and YFSETQ. CDR3 protein: CASSSGYTEAFF. CDR3 nucleotides: TGCGCCAGCAGCAGTGGGTACACTGAAGCTTTCTTT.

V gene TRBV7-9 combines with J gene TRBJ1-1, with 11 bases that match TRBD1. The CDR3 extends over 13 amino acids. The V gene end was trimmed by 5 bases and the J gene end by 4 bases; junction bases not matched to a gene: 0. Germline loops: CDR1 SEHNR, CDR2 FQNEAQ (reference sequence). CDR3 sequence reads: CASSGTGGTEAFF. The CDR3 DNA sequence: TGTGCCAGCAGCGGGACAGGGGGCACTGAAGCTTTCTTT.

The V gene is TRBV25-1, the J gene TRBJ1-4; possible D gene TRBD1, 5 bases. The germline V gene encodes CDR1 MGHDK and CDR2 SYGVNS. V was trimmed by 6 bases and J by 6 bases, leaving 20 bases between them. This CDR3 is 16 amino acids long. CDR3 DNA sequence: TGTGCCAGCAGCCGGATAGGGGTGGCAGCCGATGAAAAACTGTTTTTT. This gives the protein CASSRIGVAADEKLFF.

The V gene is TRBV12-5, the J gene TRBJ2-1; TRBD2 aligns across 10 bases. This CDR3 comprises 18 residues. V trimming: 6 bases; J trimming: 4 bases; junction bases outside the gene matches: 15. Germline-derived CDR1 and CDR2 are LGHNT and FRNRAP. The CDR3 here is CASGGSGAGGPKYNEQFF. CDR3 DNA sequence: TGTGCTAGTGGCGGTTCGGGAGCGGGAGGGCCGAAGTACAATGAGCAGTTCTTC.

This clone appeared a single time. Different DNA sequences within this sample yield the same CDR3. The CDR3 spells CAWSVRGNQPQHF. Here the CDR3 DNA reads TGTGCCTGGAGTGTCAGGGGCAATCAGCCCCAGCATTTT. The chain joins TRBV30 to TRBJ1-5, with D maybe TRBD1 (5 bases). Trimming left V 0 bases short and J 2 bases short, with 5 bases between. The CDR3 loop spans 13 amino acids. Germline CDR1 GTSNPN, CDR2 SVGIG (reference sequence).